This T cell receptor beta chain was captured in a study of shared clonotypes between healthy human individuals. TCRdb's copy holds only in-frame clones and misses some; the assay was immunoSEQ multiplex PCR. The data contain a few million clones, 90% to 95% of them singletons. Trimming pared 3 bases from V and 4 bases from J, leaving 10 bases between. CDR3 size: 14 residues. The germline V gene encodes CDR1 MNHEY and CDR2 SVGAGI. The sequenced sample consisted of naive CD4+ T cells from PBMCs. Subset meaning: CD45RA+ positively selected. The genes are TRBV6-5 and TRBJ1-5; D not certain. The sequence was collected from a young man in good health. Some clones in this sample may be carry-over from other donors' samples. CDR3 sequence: CASSYEAANQPQHF. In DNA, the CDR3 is TGTGCCAGCAGTTATGAGGCCGCAAATCAGCCCCAGCATTTT.